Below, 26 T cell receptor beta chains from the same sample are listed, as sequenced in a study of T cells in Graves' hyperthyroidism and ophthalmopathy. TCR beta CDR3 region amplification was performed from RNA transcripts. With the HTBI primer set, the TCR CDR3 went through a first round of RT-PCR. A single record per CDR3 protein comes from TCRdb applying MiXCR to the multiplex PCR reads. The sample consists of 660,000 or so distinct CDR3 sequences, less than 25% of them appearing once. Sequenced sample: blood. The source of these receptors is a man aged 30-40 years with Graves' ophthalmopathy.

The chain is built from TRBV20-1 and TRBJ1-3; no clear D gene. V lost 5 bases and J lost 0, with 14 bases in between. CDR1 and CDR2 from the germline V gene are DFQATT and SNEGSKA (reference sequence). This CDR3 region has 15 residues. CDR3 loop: CSASGRPNSGNTIYF. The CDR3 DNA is TGCAGTGCTTCTGGCCGGCCTAACTCTGGAAACACCATATATTTT.

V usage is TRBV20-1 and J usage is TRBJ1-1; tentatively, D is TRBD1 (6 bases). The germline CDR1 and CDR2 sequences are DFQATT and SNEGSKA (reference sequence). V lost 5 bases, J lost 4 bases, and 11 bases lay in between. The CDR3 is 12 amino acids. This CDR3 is CSAVGGRTEAFF. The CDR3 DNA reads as TGCAGTGCTGTGGGGGGGCGCACTGAAGCTTTCTTT.

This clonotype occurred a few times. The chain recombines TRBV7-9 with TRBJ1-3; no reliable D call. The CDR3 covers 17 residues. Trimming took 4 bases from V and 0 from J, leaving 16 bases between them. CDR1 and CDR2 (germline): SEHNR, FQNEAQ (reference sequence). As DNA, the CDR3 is TGTGCCAGCAGCTCCCCCTCCAGGCCCCACTCTGGAAACACCATATATTTT. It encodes CASSSPSRPHSGNTIYF.

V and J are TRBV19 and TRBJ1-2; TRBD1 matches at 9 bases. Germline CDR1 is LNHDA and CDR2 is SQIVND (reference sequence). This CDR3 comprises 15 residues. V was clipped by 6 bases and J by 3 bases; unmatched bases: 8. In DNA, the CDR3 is TGTGCCAGTAGCGCACAGGGGGCGATCTACTATGGCTACACCTTC. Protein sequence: CASSAQGAIYYGYTF.

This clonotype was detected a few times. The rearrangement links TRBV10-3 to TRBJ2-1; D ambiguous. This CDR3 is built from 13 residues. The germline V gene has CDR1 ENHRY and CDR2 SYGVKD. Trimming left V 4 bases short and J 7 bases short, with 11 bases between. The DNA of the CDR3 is TGTGCCATCAGTGTTGCGGAGACTAATGAGCAGTTCTTC. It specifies CAISVAETNEQFF.

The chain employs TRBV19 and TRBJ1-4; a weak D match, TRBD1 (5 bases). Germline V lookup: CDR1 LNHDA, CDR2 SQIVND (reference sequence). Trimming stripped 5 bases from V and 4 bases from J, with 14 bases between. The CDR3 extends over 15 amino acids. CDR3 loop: CASSPGTGFNEKLFF. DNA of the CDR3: TGTGCCAGTAGTCCCGGGACGGGGTTTAATGAAAAACTGTTTTTT.

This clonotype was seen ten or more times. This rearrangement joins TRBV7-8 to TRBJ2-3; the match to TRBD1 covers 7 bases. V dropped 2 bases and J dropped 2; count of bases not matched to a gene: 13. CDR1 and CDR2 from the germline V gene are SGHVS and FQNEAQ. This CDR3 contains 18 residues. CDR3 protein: CASSLRGRQGGSTDTQYF. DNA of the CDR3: TGTGCCAGCAGCTTAAGGGGGCGACAGGGCGGATCCACAGATACGCAGTATTTT.

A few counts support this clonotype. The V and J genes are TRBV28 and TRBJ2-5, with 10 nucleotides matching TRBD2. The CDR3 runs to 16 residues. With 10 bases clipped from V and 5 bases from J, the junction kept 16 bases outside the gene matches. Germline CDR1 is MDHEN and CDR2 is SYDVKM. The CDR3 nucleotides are TGTGCCACCTTCTCCAGCGGGAGGGCCCGAGTGGAGACCCAGTACTTC. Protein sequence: CATFSSGRARVETQYF.

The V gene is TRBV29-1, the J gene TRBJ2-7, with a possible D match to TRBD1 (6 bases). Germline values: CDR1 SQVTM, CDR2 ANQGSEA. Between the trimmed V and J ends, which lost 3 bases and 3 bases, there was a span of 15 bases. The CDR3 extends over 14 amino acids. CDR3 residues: CSVDPDRSSYEQYF. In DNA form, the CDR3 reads TGCAGCGTTGACCCGGACAGATCAAGCTACGAGCAGTACTTC.

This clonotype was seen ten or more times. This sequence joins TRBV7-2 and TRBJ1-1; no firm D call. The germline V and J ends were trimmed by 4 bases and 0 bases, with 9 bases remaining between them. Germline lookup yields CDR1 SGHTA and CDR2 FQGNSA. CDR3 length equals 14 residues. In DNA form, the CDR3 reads TGTGCCAGCAGCTCCCAGACGGTGAACACTGAAGCTTTCTTT. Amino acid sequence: CASSSQTVNTEAFF.

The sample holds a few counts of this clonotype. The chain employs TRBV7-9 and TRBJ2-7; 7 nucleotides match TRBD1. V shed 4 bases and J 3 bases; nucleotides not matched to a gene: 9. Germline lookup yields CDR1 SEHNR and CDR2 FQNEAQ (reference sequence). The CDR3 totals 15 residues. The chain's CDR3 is CASSSPPQGIYEQYF. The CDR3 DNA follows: TGTGCCAGCAGCTCGCCTCCACAGGGGATCTACGAGCAGTACTTC.

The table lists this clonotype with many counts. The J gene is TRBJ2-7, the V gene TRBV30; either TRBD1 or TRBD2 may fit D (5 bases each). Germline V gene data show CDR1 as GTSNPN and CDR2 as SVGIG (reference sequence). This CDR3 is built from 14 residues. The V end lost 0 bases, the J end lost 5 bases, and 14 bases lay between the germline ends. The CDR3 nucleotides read TGTGCCTGGAGTGTTGCTGACCGGGGCGACGAGCAGTACTTC. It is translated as CAWSVADRGDEQYF.

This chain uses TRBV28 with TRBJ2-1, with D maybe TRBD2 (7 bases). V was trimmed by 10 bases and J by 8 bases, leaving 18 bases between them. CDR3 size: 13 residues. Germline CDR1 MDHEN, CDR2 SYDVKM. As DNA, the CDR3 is TGTGCCATCTTGAGGGGGGGGCGGGATGAGCAGTTCTTC. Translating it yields CAILRGGRDEQFF.

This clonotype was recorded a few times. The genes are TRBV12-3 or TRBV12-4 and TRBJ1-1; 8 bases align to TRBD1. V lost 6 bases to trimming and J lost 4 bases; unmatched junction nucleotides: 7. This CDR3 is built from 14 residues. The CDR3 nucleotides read TGTGCCAGCAGCACTAGGACAGGGAGCACTGAAGCTTTCTTT. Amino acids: CASSTRTGSTEAFF.

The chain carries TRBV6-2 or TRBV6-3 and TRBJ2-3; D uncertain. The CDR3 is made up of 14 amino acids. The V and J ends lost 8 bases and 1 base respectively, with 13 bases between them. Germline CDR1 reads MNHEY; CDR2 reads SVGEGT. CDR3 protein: CASRRGVGTDTQYF. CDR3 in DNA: TGTGCCAGCCGTCGCGGAGTGGGCACAGATACGCAGTATTTT.

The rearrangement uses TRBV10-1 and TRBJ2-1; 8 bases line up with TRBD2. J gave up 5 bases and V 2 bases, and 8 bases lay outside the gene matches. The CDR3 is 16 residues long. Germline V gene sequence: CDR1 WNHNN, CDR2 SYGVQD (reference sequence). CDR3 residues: CASSEHSGSLHNEQFF. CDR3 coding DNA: TGCGCCAGCAGTGAGCACAGCGGGAGCCTGCACAATGAGCAGTTCTTC.

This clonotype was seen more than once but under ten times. CDR3 sequence (DNA): TGTGCCAGCAGTTTATCGGGAGGGGCCTTATACGAGCAGTACTTC. Its translation is CASSLSGGALYEQYF. The chain employs TRBV27 and TRBJ2-7; TRBD2 agrees at 7 bases. CDR1 and CDR2 from the germline V gene are MNHEY and SMNVEV (reference sequence). This CDR3 is 15 amino acids long. The trim removed 0 bases at V and 4 bases at J, leaving 6 bases unmatched.

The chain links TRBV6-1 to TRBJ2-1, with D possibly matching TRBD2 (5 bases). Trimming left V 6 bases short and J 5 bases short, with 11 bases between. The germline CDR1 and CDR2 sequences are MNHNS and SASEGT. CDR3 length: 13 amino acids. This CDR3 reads CASRSDFDNEQFF. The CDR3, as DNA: TGTGCCAGCAGATCGGACTTTGACAATGAGCAGTTCTTC.

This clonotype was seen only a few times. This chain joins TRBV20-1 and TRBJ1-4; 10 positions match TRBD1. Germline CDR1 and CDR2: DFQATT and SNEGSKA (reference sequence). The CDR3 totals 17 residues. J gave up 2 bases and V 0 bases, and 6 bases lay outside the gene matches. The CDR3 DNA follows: TGCAGTGCTAGAGATCAGGGACAGGGGTCGACTAATGAAAAACTGTTTTTT. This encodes CSARDQGQGSTNEKLFF.

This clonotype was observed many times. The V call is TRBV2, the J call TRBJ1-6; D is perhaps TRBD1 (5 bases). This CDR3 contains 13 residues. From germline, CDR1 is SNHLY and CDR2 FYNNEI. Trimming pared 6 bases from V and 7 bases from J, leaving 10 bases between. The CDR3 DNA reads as TGTGCCAGCAGGCTAAACAGGAATTCACCCCTCCACTTT. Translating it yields CASRLNRNSPLHF.

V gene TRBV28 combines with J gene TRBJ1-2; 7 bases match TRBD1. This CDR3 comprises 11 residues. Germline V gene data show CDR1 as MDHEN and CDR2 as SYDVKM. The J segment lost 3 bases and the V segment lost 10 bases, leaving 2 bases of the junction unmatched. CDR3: CAIGTDYGYTF. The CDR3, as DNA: TGTGCCATCGGGACAGACTATGGCTACACCTTC.

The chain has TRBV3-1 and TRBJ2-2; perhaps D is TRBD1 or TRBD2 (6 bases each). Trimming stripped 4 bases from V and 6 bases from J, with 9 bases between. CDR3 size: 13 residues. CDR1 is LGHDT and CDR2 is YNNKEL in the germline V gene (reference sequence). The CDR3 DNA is TGTGCCAGCAGCCTGAGGGGGGCCGGGGAGCTGTTTTTT. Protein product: CASSLRGAGELFF.

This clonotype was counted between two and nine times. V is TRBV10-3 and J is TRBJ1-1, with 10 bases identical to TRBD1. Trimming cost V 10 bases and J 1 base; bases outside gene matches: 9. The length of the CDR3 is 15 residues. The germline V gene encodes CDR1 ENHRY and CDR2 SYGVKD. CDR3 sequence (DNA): TGTGCCACCAATCGACAGGGGGCACAGAACACTGAAGCTTTCTTT. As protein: CATNRQGAQNTEAFF.

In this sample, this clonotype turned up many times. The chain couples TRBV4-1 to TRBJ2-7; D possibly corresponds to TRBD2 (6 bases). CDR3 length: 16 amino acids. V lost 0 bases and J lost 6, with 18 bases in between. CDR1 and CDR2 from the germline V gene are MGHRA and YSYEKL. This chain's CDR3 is CASSQESGTALGEQYF. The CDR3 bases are TGCGCCAGCAGCCAAGAGTCCGGGACTGCCCTCGGCGAGCAGTACTTC.

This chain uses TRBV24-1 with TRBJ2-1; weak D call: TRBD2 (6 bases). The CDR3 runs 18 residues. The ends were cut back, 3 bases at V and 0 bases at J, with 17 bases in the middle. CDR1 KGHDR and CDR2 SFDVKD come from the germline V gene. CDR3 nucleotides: TGTGCCACCAGTGATACCCGGGGACTCCGGAGCTCCTACAATGAGCAGTTCTTC. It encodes CATSDTRGLRSSYNEQFF.

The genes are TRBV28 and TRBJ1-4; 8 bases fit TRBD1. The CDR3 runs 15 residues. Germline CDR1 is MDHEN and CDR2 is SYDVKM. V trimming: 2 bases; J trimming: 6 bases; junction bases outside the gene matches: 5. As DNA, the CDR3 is TGTGCCAGCAGTTTACCTAACAGGGGGGATGAAAAACTGTTTTTT. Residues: CASSLPNRGDEKLFF.